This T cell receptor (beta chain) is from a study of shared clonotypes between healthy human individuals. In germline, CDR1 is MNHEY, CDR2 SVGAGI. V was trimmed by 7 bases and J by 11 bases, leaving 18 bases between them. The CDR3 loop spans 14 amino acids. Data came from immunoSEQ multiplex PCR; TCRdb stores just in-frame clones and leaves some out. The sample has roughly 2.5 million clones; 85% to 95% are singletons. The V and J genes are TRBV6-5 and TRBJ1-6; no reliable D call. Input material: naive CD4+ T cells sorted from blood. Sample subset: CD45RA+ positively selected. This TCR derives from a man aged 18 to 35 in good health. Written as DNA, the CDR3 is TGTGCCAGCACGGCCCTTGTCCGTAAGACACCCCTCCACTTT. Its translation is CASTALVRKTPLHF.